Following are 9 T cell receptor beta chains from one sample sequenced in a study of shared clonotypes between healthy human individuals. Only in-frame clones appear in the TCRdb table, and some are missing; sequencing was by immunoSEQ multiplex PCR. The table records millions of clones, 90% to 95% of them present only once. Material for sequencing was naive CD4+ T cells sorted from blood. Subset indicated: CD45RA+ positively selected. These receptor sequences come from a man younger than 35 in good health.

This chain uses TRBV30 with TRBJ1-2, with 11 bases matching TRBD1. This CDR3 has 14 amino acids. V lost 2 bases and J lost 8; bases outside the gene matches: 7. The germline CDR1 and CDR2 sequences are GTSNPN and SVGIG (reference sequence). The CDR3: CAWSTRDRGTGYTF. The CDR3 nucleotides read TGTGCCTGGAGTACCCGGGACAGGGGGACGGGCTACACCTTC.

The CDR3 DNA reads as TGCGCCAGCAGCGAGAAGTTCTTCAACCGAGAGACCCAGTACTTC. Translating it yields CASSEKFFNRETQYF. The rearrangement uses TRBV5-1 and TRBJ2-5, with D hard to call. Looked up from germline, CDR1 is SGHRS and CDR2 is YFSETQ. V lost 4 bases and J 4 bases, leaving 17 bases between the germline ends. The CDR3 extends over 15 amino acids.

Details on this clone: Distinct nucleotide sequences in the sample also encode this CDR3. V and J are TRBV10-3 and TRBJ2-6; D may be TRBD2 (6 bases). V dropped 0 bases and J dropped 0 bases, with 6 bases sitting between them. Germline CDR1 and CDR2: ENHRY and SYGVKD. This CDR3 region has 16 residues. CDR3 sequence reads: CAISESGGSGANVLTF. The CDR3 coding sequence is TGTGCCATCAGTGAGTCCGGGGGCTCTGGGGCCAACGTCCTGACTTTC.

V and J are TRBV6-6 and TRBJ2-7; TRBD2 matches 8 bases. The CDR3 is made up of 15 amino acids. Unmatched junction bases numbered 9, after V lost 6 bases and J lost 2 bases. Germline V gives CDR1 MNHNY, CDR2 SVGAGI (reference sequence). The CDR3 sequence: CASSPAGDGPYEQYF. The CDR3 DNA follows: TGTGCCAGCAGCCCAGCGGGAGATGGTCCCTACGAGCAGTACTTC.

A remark on this clone: The sample holds other DNA sequences that translate to the same CDR3. This rearrangement joins TRBV11-2 to TRBJ2-3; no reliable D call. The CDR3 contains 15 residues. Germline V gives CDR1 SGHAT, CDR2 FQNNGV. Deletions cut 2 bases from V and 0 bases from J, with 9 bases between. CDR3 nucleotides: TGTGCCAGCAGCTTAAACGGCAGAAGCACAGATACGCAGTATTTT. This codes for CASSLNGRSTDTQYF. The full variable domain, completed using reference TRBV11-2 and TRBJ2-3, is EAGVAQSPRYKIIEKRQSVAFWCNPISGHATLYWYQQILGQGPKLLIQFQNNGVVDDSQLPKDRFSAERLKGVDSTLKIQPAKLEDSAVYLCASSLNGRSTDTQYFGPGTRLTVL.

The chain's CDR3 is CASSRGGALNSPLHF. DNA for the CDR3: TGTGCCAGCAGTAGGGGTGGGGCCCTTAATTCACCCCTCCACTTT. The rearrangement uses TRBV7-2 and TRBJ1-6; maybe TRBD1 (5 bases). V was shortened by 6 bases and J by 6 bases, with 15 bases between the two germline ends. CDR1 and CDR2 (germline): SGHTA, FQGNSA. The CDR3 totals 15 residues.

V usage is TRBV6-1 and J usage is TRBJ2-2, with D maybe TRBD1 (6 bases). The CDR3 length is 16 residues. V was shortened by 3 bases and J by 2 bases, with 13 bases between the two germline ends. Germline V gene data show CDR1 as MNHNS and CDR2 as SASEGT. The CDR3 here is CASSETRGFNTGELFF. As DNA, the CDR3 is TGTGCCAGCAGTGAGACCAGGGGCTTCAACACCGGGGAGCTGTTTTTT.

The chain uses TRBV25-1 and TRBJ2-5; 9 positions match TRBD2. The CDR3 has 15 residues. CDR1 is MGHDK and CDR2 is SYGVNS in the germline V gene. The V and J ends lost 2 bases and 7 bases, in that order; junction bases with no gene match: 8. This CDR3 reads CASSEGIAGVGTQYF. CDR3 sequence (DNA): TGTGCCAGCAGTGAAGGCATAGCGGGAGTCGGGACCCAGTACTTC.

The chain is built from TRBV7-2 and TRBJ2-1; TRBD2 might be the D (5 bases). The CDR3 runs 18 residues. Trimming pared 1 base from V and 4 bases from J, leaving 20 bases between. CDR1 SGHTA and CDR2 FQGNSA come from the germline V gene. This CDR3 is CASSLEGRRGATYNEQFF. The DNA of the CDR3 is TGTGCCAGCAGCTTAGAGGGAAGACGGGGAGCCACTTACAATGAGCAGTTCTTC.